Given below is one T cell receptor beta chain in context. Only in-frame clones appear in the TCRdb table, and some are missing; sequencing was by immunoSEQ multiplex PCR. The sample includes about 100,000 clones, approximately 88% of them seen just once. This record comes from a study of blood T cell repertoires in COVID-19. CDR1 and CDR2 (germline): MNHEY, SVGAGI. The V end lost 5 bases, the J end lost 7 bases, and 18 bases lay between the germline ends. The CDR3 totals 14 residues. Sequenced input: peripheral blood. J is TRBJ2-7 and V is TRBV6-5; D is perhaps TRBD2 (9 bases). This clonotype originated in a woman aged 60-70 years with acute or convalescent COVID-19. The DNA of the CDR3 is TGTGCCAGCAGTCCGGGACAGGCGGGGGGGGAGCAGTACTTC. It codes for CASSPGQAGGEQYF.